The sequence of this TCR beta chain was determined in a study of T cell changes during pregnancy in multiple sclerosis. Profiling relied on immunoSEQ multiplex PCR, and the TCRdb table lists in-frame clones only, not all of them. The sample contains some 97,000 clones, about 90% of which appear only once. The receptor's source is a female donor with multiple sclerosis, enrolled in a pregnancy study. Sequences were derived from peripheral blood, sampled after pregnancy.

The CDR3 nucleotides read TGTGCCAGCAGTGAATTAGGGACAGCCTACGAGCAGTACTTC. It encodes CASSELGTAYEQYF. V is TRBV2 and J is TRBJ2-7; 7 nucleotides agree with TRBD1. Trimming at V came to 2 bases and at J to 2 bases, leaving 3 bases not matched to a gene. The CDR3 loop spans 14 amino acids. Germline loops: CDR1 SNHLY, CDR2 FYNNEI.